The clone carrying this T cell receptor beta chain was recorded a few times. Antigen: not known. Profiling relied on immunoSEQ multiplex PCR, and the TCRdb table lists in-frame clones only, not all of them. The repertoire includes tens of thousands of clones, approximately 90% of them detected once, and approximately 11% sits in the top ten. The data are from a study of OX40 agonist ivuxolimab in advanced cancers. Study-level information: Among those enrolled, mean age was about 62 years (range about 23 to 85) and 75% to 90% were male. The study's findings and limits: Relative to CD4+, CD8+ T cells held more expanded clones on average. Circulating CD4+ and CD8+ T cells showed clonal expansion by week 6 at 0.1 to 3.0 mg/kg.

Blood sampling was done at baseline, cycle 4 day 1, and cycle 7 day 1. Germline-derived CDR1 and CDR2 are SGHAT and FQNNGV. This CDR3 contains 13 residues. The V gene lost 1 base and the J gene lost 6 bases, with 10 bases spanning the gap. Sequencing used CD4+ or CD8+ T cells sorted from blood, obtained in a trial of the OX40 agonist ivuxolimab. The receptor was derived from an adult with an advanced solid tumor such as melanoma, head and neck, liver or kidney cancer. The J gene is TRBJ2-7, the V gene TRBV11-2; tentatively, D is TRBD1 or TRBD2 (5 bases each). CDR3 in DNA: TGTGCCAGCAGCTTAGGGGGGTATGGCGAGCAGTACTTC. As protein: CASSLGGYGEQYF. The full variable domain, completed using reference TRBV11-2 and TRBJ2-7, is EAGVAQSPRYKIIEKRQSVAFWCNPISGHATLYWYQQILGQGPKLLIQFQNNGVVDDSQLPKDRFSAERLKGVDSTLKIQPAKLEDSAVYLCASSLGGYGEQYFGPGTRLTVT.